This T cell receptor beta chain is drawn from a study of shared clonotypes between healthy human individuals. Whole-study context: There were three CD4 naive, three CD4 memory, two CD8 naive and one CD8 memory plates per donor.

Looked up from germline, CDR1 is MDHEN and CDR2 is SYDVKM. This CDR3 comprises 14 residues. The V and J ends lost 6 bases and 4 bases respectively, with 15 bases between them. Whole-study findings and limits: Sorted-subset samples were not fully sequenced, rarefaction indicated. Shared clonotypes across all four donors exceeded non-shared ones in generation probability. Sample collection involved blood only; tissue repertoires are likely different.

About this clone itself: Its antigen is as yet unknown.

Positive CCR7 selection of CD45RO-negative cells yielded the naive CD8 cells, and terminally differentiated effector memory CD45RA+ cells were excluded. Sequenced by immunoSEQ multiplex PCR; TCRdb stores in-frame clones only, minus some. The sample contains about 1.9 million clones, around 93% of which appear only once. Material: naive CD8+ T cells from PBMCs. The sequence was collected from a man in his late teens or twenties in good health. Some clones in this sample may be carry-over from other donors' samples. This chain joins TRBV28 and TRBJ1-1, with TRBD1 as a possible D gene (6 bases). The CDR3, as DNA: TGTGCCAGCAGGGACCAAGGGGGGGTCACTGAAGCTTTCTTT. Protein: CASRDQGGVTEAFF.